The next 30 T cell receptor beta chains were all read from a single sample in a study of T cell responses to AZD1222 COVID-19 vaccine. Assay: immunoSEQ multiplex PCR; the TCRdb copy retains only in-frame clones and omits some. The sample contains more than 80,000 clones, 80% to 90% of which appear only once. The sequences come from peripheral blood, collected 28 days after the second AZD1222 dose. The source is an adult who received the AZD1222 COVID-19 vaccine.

The CDR3 sequence: CASTDWGDRGISSTDTQYF. CDR3 coding DNA: TGTGCCAGCACCGATTGGGGGGACAGGGGGATTTCTAGCACAGATACGCAGTATTTT. The rearrangement joins TRBV7-9 to TRBJ2-3; 11 positions match TRBD1. The germline V gene has CDR1 SEHNR and CDR2 FQNEAQ (reference sequence). V lost 7 bases to trimming and J lost 0 bases; unmatched junction nucleotides: 15. The CDR3 loop spans 19 amino acids.

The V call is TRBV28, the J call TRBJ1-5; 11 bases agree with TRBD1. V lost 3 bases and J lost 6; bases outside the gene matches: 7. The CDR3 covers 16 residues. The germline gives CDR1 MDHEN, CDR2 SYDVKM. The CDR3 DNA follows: TGTGCCAGCAGTTTTTGGACAGGGGGCGTAAGTCAGCCCCAGCATTTT. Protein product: CASSFWTGGVSQPQHF.

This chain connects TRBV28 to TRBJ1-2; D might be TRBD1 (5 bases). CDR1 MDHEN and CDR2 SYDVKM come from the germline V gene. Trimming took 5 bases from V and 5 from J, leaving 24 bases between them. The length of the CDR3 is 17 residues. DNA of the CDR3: TGTGCCAGCAGTCCGCAGACTTTCTCGGGACTGTTGTATGGCTACACCTTC. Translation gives CASSPQTFSGLLYGYTF.

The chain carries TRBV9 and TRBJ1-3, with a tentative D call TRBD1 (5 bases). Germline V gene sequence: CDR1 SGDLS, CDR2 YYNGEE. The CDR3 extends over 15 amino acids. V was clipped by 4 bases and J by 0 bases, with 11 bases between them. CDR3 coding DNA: TGTGCCAGCAGCCTTTCGACAGACTCTGGAAACACCATATATTTT. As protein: CASSLSTDSGNTIYF.

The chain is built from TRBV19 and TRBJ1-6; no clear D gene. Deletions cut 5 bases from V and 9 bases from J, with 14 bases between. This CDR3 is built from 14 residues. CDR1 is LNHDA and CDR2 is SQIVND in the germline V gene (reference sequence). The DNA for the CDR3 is TGTGCCAGTAGTGTCGGGAGAGCCGCTTCACCCCTCCACTTT. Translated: CASSVGRAASPLHF. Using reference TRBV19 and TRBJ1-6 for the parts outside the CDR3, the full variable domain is DGGITQSPKYLFRKEGQNVTLSCEQNLNHDAMYWYRQDPGQGLRLIYYSQIVNDFQKGDIAEGYSVSREKKESFPLTVTSAQKNPTAFYLCASSVGRAASPLHFGNGTRLTVT.

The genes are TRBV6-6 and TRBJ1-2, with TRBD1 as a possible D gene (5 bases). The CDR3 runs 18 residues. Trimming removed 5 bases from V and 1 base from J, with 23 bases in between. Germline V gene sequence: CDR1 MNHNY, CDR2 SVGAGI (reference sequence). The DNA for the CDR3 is TGTGCCAGCAGTCCCTTGGGGCCAGGGATTGGATTTAACTATGGCTACACCTTC. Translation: CASSPLGPGIGFNYGYTF.

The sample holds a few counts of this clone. The CDR3: CASSLGPNTGELFF. CDR3 nucleotide sequence: TGTGCCAGCAGCTTGGGCCCGAACACCGGGGAGCTGTTTTTT. The chain couples TRBV11-3 to TRBJ2-2; D not resolved. Per germline, CDR1 SGHNT and CDR2 YENEEA. The CDR3 extends over 14 amino acids. V was pared by 3 bases and J by 0 bases, with 5 bases between.

The CDR3 nucleotides read TGTGCCAGCAGTGTGACAGGGAGTCAGCCCCAGCATTTT. This translates into CASSVTGSQPQHF. The chain is built from TRBV6-2 or TRBV6-3 and TRBJ1-5, with TRBD1 identical over 7 bases. Germline loops: CDR1 MNHEY, CDR2 SVGEGT. The CDR3 sequence is 13 residues long. With V trimmed by 5 bases and J by 6 bases, 4 bases remained unmatched.

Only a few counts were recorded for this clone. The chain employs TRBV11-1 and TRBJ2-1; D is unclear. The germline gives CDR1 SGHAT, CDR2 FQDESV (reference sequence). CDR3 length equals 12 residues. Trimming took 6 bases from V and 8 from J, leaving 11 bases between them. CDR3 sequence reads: CASSMGIHEQFF. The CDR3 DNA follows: TGTGCCAGCAGTATGGGAATTCATGAGCAGTTCTTC.

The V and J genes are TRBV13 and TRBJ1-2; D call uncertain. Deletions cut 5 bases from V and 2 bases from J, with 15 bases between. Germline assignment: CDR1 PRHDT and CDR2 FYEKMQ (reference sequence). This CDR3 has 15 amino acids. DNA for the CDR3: TGTGCCAGCAGCGCAGGCCGGGCGGGGAACTATGGCTACACCTTC. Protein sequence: CASSAGRAGNYGYTF.

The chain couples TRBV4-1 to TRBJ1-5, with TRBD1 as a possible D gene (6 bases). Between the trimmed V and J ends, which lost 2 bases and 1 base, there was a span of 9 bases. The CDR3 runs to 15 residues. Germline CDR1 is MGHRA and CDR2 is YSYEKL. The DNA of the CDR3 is TGCGCCAGCAGCCAATCTCAGGGGAGCAATCAGCCCCAGCATTTT. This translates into CASSQSQGSNQPQHF.

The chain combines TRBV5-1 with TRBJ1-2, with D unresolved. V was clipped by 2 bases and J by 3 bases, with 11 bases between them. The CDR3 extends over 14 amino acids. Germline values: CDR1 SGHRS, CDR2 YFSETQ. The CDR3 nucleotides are TGCGCCAGCAGCTTTCGAGGGAGGGACTATGGCTACACCTTC. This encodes CASSFRGRDYGYTF.

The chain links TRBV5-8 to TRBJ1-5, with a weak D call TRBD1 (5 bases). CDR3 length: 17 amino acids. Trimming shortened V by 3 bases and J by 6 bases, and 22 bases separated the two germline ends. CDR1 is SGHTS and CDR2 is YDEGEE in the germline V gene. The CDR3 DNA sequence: TGTGCCAGCAGCTCCGCTACGGGACTTCGGAAAAGTCAGCCCCAGCATTTT. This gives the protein CASSSATGLRKSQPQHF.

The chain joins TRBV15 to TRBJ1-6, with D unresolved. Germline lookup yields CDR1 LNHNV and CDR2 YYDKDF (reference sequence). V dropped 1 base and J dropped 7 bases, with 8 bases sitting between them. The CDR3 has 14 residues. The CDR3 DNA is TGTGCCACCAGCAGAGGATCCTCCAATTCACCCCTCCACTTT. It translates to CATSRGSSNSPLHF. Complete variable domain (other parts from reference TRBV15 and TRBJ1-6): DAMVIQNPRYQVTQFGKPVTLSCSQTLNHNVMYWYQQKSSQAPKLLFHYYDKDFNNEADTPDNFQSRRPNTSFCFLDIRSPGLGDTAMYLCATSRGSSNSPLHFGNGTRLTVT.

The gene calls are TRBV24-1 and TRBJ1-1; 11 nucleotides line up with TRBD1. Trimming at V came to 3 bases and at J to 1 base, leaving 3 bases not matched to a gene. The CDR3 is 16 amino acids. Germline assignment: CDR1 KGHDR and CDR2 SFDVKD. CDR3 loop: CATSDRGTGGNTEAFF. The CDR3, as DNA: TGTGCCACCAGTGATCGAGGGACAGGGGGGAACACTGAAGCTTTCTTT.

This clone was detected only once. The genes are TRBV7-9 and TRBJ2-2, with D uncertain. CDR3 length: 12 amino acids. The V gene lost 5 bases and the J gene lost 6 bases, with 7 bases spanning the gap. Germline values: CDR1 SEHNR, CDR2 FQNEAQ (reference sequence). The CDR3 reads CASSQKSGELFF. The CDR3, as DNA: TGTGCCAGCAGCCAAAAATCCGGGGAGCTGTTTTTT.

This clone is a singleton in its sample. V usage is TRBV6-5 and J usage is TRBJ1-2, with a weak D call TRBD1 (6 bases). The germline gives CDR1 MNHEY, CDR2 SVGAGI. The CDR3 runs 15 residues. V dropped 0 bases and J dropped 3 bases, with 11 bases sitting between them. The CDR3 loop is CASSYSGRGDYGYTF. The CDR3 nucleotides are TGTGCCAGCAGTTACTCAGGCAGGGGAGACTATGGCTACACCTTC.

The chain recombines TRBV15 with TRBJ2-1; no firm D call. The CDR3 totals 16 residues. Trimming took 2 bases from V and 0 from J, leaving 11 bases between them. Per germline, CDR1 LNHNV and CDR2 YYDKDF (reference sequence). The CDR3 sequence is CATSRFALSSYNEQFF. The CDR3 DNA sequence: TGTGCCACCAGCAGATTTGCCCTAAGCTCCTACAATGAGCAGTTCTTC.

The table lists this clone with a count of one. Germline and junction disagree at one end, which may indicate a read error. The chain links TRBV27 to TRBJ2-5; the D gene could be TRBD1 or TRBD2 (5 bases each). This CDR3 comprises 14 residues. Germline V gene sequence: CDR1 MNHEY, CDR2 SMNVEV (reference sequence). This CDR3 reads CASSLSRGGGTQYF. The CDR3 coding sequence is TGTGCCAGCAGCTTATCACGGGGTGGGGGGACCCAGTACTTC.

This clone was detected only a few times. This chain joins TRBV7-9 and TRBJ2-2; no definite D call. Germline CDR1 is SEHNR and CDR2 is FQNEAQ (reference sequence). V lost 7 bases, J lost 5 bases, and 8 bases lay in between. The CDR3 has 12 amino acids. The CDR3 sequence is CASIYDTGELFF. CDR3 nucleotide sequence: TGTGCCAGCATCTATGATACCGGGGAGCTGTTTTTT.

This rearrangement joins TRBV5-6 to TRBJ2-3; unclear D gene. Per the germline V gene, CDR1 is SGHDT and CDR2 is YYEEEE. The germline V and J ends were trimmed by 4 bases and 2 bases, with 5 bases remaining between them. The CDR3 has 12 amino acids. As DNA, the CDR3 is TGTGCCAGCAGCCGAGACACAGATACGCAGTATTTT. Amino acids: CASSRDTDTQYF.

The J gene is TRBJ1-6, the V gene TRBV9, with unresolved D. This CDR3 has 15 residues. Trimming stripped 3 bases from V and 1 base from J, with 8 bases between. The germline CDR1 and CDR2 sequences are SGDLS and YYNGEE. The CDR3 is CASSAHGSYNSPLHF. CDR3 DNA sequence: TGTGCCAGCAGCGCCCACGGGTCCTATAATTCACCCCTCCACTTT.

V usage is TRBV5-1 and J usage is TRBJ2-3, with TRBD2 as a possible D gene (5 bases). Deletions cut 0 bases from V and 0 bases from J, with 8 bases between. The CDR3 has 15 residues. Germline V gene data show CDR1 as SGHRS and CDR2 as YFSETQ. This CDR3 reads CASSLERSSTDTQYF. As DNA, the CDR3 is TGCGCCAGCAGCTTGGAGCGGTCTAGCACAGATACGCAGTATTTT.

CDR3 in amino acids: CASSLAYVETGDGYTF. In nucleotides, the CDR3 is TGTGCCAGCAGCTTAGCTTATGTGGAGACAGGGGATGGCTACACCTTC. The rearrangement uses TRBV7-2 and TRBJ1-2, with 8 bases that match TRBD1. The CDR3 covers 16 residues. Germline values: CDR1 SGHTA, CDR2 FQGNSA. The trim removed 0 bases at V and 6 bases at J, leaving 9 bases unmatched.

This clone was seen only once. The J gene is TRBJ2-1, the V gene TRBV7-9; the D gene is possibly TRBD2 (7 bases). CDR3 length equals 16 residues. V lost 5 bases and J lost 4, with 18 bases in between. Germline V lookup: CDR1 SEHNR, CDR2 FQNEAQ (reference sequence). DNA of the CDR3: TGTGCCAGCAGCGACGTCTCGCGGGGGACATACAATGAGCAGTTCTTC. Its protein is CASSDVSRGTYNEQFF.

CDR3 residues: CASSRSLNQPQHF. CDR3 nucleotide sequence: TGCGCCAGCAGCCGGAGTTTAAATCAGCCCCAGCATTTT. The rearrangement joins TRBV4-3 to TRBJ1-5; D ambiguous. This CDR3 spans 13 amino acids. The V and J ends lost 4 bases and 4 bases respectively, with 8 bases between them. The germline V gene encodes CDR1 LGHNA and CDR2 YSLEER.

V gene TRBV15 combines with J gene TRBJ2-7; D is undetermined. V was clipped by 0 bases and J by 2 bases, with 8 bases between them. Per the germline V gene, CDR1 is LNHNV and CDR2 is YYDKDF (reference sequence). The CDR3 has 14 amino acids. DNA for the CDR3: TGTGCCACCAGCAGAGAGGGGAAAGCCTACGAGCAGTACTTC. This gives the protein CATSREGKAYEQYF.

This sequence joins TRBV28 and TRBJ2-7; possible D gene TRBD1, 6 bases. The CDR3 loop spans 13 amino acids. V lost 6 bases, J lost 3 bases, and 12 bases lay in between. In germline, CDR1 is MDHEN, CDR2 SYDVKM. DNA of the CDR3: TGTGCCAGCAGCGATCTGACAGGCTACGAGCAGTACTTC. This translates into CASSDLTGYEQYF.

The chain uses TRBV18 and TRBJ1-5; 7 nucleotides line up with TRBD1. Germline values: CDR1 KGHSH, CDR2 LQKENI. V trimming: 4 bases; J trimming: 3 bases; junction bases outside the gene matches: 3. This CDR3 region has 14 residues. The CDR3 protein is CASSRQGVNQPQHF. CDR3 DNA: TGTGCCAGCTCACGGCAGGGGGTCAATCAGCCCCAGCATTTT.

In DNA form, the CDR3 reads TGTGCCATCCTCGCGAAGTATCACACCGGGGAGCTGTTTTTT. Its protein is CAILAKYHTGELFF. The chain couples TRBV28 to TRBJ2-2; D gene uncertain. The CDR3 is 14 residues long. CDR1 is MDHEN, CDR2 SYDVKM, per germline. Trimming pared 10 bases from V and 3 bases from J, leaving 15 bases between.